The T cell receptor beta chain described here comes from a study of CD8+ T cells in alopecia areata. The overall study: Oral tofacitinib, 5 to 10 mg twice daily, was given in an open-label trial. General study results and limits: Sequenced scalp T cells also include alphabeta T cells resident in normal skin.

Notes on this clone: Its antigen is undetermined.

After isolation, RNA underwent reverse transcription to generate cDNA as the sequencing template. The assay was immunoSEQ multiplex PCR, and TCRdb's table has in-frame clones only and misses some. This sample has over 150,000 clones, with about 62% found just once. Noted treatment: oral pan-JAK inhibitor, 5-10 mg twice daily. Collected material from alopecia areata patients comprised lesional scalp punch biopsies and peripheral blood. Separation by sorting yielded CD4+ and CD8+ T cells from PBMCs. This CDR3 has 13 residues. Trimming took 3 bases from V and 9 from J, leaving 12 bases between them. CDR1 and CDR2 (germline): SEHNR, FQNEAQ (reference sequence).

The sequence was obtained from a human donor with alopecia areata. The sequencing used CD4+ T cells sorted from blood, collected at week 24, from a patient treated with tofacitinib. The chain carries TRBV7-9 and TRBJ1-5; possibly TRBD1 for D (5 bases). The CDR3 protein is CASSLGQGSPQHF. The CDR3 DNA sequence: TGTGCCAGCAGCTTGGGTCAGGGTTCGCCCCAGCATTTT.